The 5 T cell receptor beta chains below were found in one sample sequenced in a study of T cells in Graves' hyperthyroidism and ophthalmopathy. Amplified TCR beta CDR3 regions derived from RNA transcripts. In the first-round RT-PCR of the TCR CDR3, the HTBI primer set was used. TCRdb ran MiXCR on the multiplex PCR reads and lists one entry per CDR3 protein. This table has fewer than 400,000 distinct CDR3 sequences, around 16% appearing once. The sample taken for sequencing was blood. All receptors come from a man under 40 with Graves' hyperthyroidism.

This clonotype appeared a few times. V and J are TRBV28 and TRBJ2-5; D not resolved. V lost 8 bases to trimming and J lost 1 base, with 11 bases between them. Germline V CDR1 and CDR2: MDHEN, SYDVKM. This CDR3 has 13 amino acids. The CDR3 sequence: CASPRLSQETQYF. The CDR3 DNA follows: TGTGCCAGCCCCCGGTTGAGCCAAGAGACCCAGTACTTC.

Many counts were recorded for this clonotype. The rearrangement links TRBV19 to TRBJ2-3; the match to TRBD2 covers 7 bases. The V and J ends lost 6 bases and 0 bases, in that order; junction bases with no gene match: 6. CDR1 is LNHDA and CDR2 is SQIVND in the germline V gene (reference sequence). The CDR3 is made up of 15 amino acids. The CDR3 loop reads CASRTSGTSTDTQYF. In DNA, the CDR3 is TGTGCCAGTAGGACGAGCGGGACTAGCACAGATACGCAGTATTTT.

This clonotype was detected ten times or more. This chain links TRBV2 with TRBJ1-1; 7 bases fit TRBD1. This CDR3 is 14 amino acids long. J was trimmed by 3 bases and V by 3 bases; bases with no gene match: 4. Germline CDR1 reads SNHLY; CDR2 reads FYNNEI. This CDR3 is CASSEGQGDTEAFF. The DNA for the CDR3 is TGTGCCAGCAGTGAGGGCCAGGGGGACACTGAAGCTTTCTTT.

The chain combines TRBV30 with TRBJ2-7; 8 nucleotides match TRBD2. V dropped 2 bases and J dropped 5; count of bases not matched to a gene: 11. There are 15 residues in the CDR3. Germline V CDR1 and CDR2: GTSNPN, SVGIG (reference sequence). The CDR3 is CAWSLGVAGRNEQYF. CDR3 nucleotides: TGTGCCTGGAGTCTCGGGGTAGCGGGGCGGAACGAGCAGTACTTC.

This clonotype appeared many times. This rearrangement joins TRBV6-1 to TRBJ1-5; no firm D call. Trimming shortened V by 5 bases and J by 4 bases, and 15 bases separated the two germline ends. CDR3 length: 15 amino acids. CDR1 and CDR2 (germline): MNHNS, SASEGT. CDR3 in DNA: TGTGCCAGCAGTCGAGGAGTACAGCTGAATCAGCCCCAGCATTTT. Translation gives CASSRGVQLNQPQHF.